This is a list of T cell receptor beta chains from one sample in a study of T cell responses to AZD1222 COVID-19 vaccine. Only in-frame clones appear in the TCRdb table, and some are missing; sequencing was by immunoSEQ multiplex PCR. This table has 100,000 to 150,000 clones, around 90% appearing once. The sequencing used peripheral blood, collected on day 0 of AZD1222 vaccination. These TCRs come from an adult in good health. Each CDR3 is given with its conserved first and last residue. The D gene is left open where the match is weak. Part of the rows lack a size; the others show once, few, many or a class for expanded clones.

clone_size	v_call	d_call	j_call	cdr3_aa	cdr3_nt
.	TRBV5-5	.	TRBJ1-2	CASSLRQESHYGYTF	TGTGCCAGCAGCTTGCGACAGGAGTCTCACTATGGCTACACCTTC
.	TRBV2	.	TRBJ1-5	CASSEAGGPQPQHF	TGTGCCAGCAGTGAAGCTGGAGGCCCCCAGCCCCAGCATTTT
.	TRBV4-3	.	TRBJ2-1	CASSQTGPHNEQFF	TGCGCCAGCAGCCAAACGGGGCCGCACAATGAGCAGTTCTTC
.	TRBV4-3	.	TRBJ2-7	CASSQERGRNPLNEQYF	TGCGCCAGCAGCCAAGAACGGGGGAGGAACCCGCTGAACGAGCAGTACTTC
.	TRBV7-9	TRBD2	TRBJ2-3	CASSVGLAGVTDTQYF	TGTGCCAGCAGCGTGGGACTAGCGGGAGTAACAGATACGCAGTATTTT
once	TRBV7-9	.	TRBJ1-1	CASRGESNTEAFF	TGTGCCAGCAGAGGCGAAAGTAATACTGAAGCTTTCTTT
.	TRBV29-1	.	TRBJ2-5	CSVEDYEGTQETQYF	TGCAGCGTTGAAGATTATGAGGGAACCCAAGAGACCCAGTACTTC
.	TRBV25-1	TRBD2	TRBJ2-1	CASSDRFLAGPNEQFF	TGTGCCAGCAGTGATAGATTCCTAGCGGGGCCAAATGAGCAGTTCTTC
.	TRBV5-4	.	TRBJ1-2	CASSLWGPAGNYGYTF	TGTGCCAGCAGCTTGTGGGGGCCGGCAGGCAACTATGGCTACACCTTC
.	TRBV6-5	TRBD2	TRBJ2-3	CATVLAGGKDTQYF	TGTGCCACCGTTCTAGCGGGGGGTAAAGATACGCAGTATTTT
.	TRBV15	TRBD1	TRBJ1-5	CATSGKTGAGNQPQHF	TGTGCCACCAGCGGGAAGACAGGGGCTGGCAATCAGCCCCAGCATTTT
.	TRBV11-2	TRBD1	TRBJ2-7	CASSLGQGGYEQYF	TGTGCCAGCAGCCTGGGACAGGGTGGCTACGAGCAGTACTTC
.	TRBV6-5	.	TRBJ1-1	CASRRGLNTEAFF	TGTGCCAGCAGGCGGGGCCTAAACACTGAAGCTTTCTTT
.	TRBV21-1	.	TRBJ2-7	CASSTAIDEQYF	TGTGCCAGCAGCACCGCTATTGACGAGCAGTACTTC
.	TRBV14	.	TRBJ2-2	CASSQDPKNTGELFF	TGTGCCAGCAGCCAAGATCCCAAGAACACCGGGGAGCTGTTTTTT
.	TRBV18	TRBD1	TRBJ1-4	CASSYRQGGSANEKLFF	TGTGCCAGCTCATACCGACAGGGGGGCTCGGCTAATGAAAAACTGTTTTTT
once	TRBV10-1	.	TRBJ2-3	CASSRRATDTQYF	TGCGCCAGCAGTCGTAGGGCCACAGATACGCAGTATTTT
once	TRBV21-1	.	TRBJ1-3	CASSKGGPTGGSGNTIYF	TGTGCCAGCAGCAAAGGGGGGCCCACAGGGGGTAGTGGAAACACCATATATTTT
.	TRBV9	.	TRBJ2-1	CASSVVQGNEQFF	TGTGCCAGCAGCGTAGTCCAGGGCAATGAGCAGTTCTTC
.	TRBV5-5	.	TRBJ1-3	CASSWTGATGNTIYF	TGTGCCAGCAGCTGGACGGGGGCGACTGGAAACACCATATATTTT
.	TRBV5-1	.	TRBJ1-2	CASSETGGRNYGYTF	TGCGCCAGCAGCGAAACGGGGGGACGGAACTATGGCTACACCTTC
.	TRBV2	.	TRBJ2-7	CASRAKPGTRRQYF	TGTGCCAGCAGGGCTAAACCCGGGACAAGAAGGCAGTACTTC
.	TRBV29-1	.	TRBJ2-1	CSVGNNEQFF	TGCAGCGTTGGTAACAATGAGCAGTTCTTC
.	TRBV10-2	TRBD1	TRBJ1-2	CASSESPGGNYGYTF	TGCGCCAGCAGTGAGTCCCCAGGGGGCAACTATGGCTACACCTTC
.	TRBV6-2/TRBV6-3	.	TRBJ1-1	CASSYGRGMNTEAFF	TGTGCCAGCAGTTACGGCAGGGGAATGAACACTGAAGCTTTCTTT
.	TRBV7-8	.	TRBJ1-5	CASSLSAGGRSNQPQHF	TGTGCCAGCAGCCTAAGCGCGGGGGGTCGTAGCAATCAGCCCCAGCATTTT
.	TRBV5-1	.	TRBJ2-1	CASSLSDSYNEQFF	TGCGCCAGCAGTTTATCCGACAGTTACAATGAGCAGTTCTTC
.	TRBV6-5	.	TRBJ1-2	CASSYSVDYYGYTF	TGTGCCAGCAGTTACTCGGTGGATTACTATGGCTACACCTTC
.	TRBV7-6	.	TRBJ2-3	CASSFGLGISADTQYF	TGTGCCAGCAGCTTCGGACTCGGAATCAGCGCAGATACGCAGTATTTT
.	TRBV9	.	TRBJ1-6	CASSVGAGEVSPLHF	TGTGCCAGCAGCGTAGGGGCAGGGGAGGTTTCACCCCTCCACTTT
.	TRBV27	.	TRBJ2-7	CASSLDSNEKQYF	TGTGCCAGCAGTTTAGATAGTAACGAGAAGCAGTACTTC
.	TRBV4-1	.	TRBJ2-1	CASSQEGASLLGDNEQFF	TGCGCCAGCAGCCAAGAAGGTGCGTCCCTTCTTGGGGACAATGAGCAGTTCTTC
.	TRBV13	TRBD2	TRBJ2-1	CASSLRLAGNNEQFF	TGTGCCAGCAGCCTAAGACTAGCGGGGAACAATGAGCAGTTCTTC
.	TRBV5-4	.	TRBJ2-3	CASSSSTNTQYF	TGTGCCAGCAGCTCATCCACAAATACGCAGTATTTT
.	TRBV6-2/TRBV6-3	TRBD1	TRBJ1-1	CASSDRVNTEAFF	TGTGCCAGCAGCGACAGGGTGAACACTGAAGCTTTCTTT
.	TRBV2	.	TRBJ2-3	CASPGGLNTQYF	TGTGCCAGCCCGGGGGGCTTAAATACGCAGTATTTT
.	TRBV11-2	.	TRBJ2-3	CASSYFKERTDTQYF	TGTGCCAGCAGCTACTTCAAGGAGAGGACAGATACGCAGTATTTT
once	TRBV4-2	.	TRBJ1-2	CASSPGGGGNYGYTF	TGTGCCAGCAGCCCGGGGGGCGGGGGCAACTATGGCTACACCTTC
.	TRBV6-4	TRBD1	TRBJ1-1	CASRQGNTEAFF	TGTGCCAGTCGACAGGGTAACACTGAAGCTTTCTTT
.	TRBV9	.	TRBJ2-7	CASSVGGTYEQYF	TGTGCCAGCAGCGTAGGCGGAACCTACGAGCAGTACTTC
once	TRBV7-2	.	TRBJ2-7	CASSLDPLYEQYF	TGTGCCAGCAGCTTAGACCCCCTCTACGAGCAGTACTTC
.	TRBV5-4	.	TRBJ2-5	CATNPRGLGETQYF	TGTGCCACCAATCCCCGTGGGCTGGGAGAGACCCAGTACTTC
.	TRBV3-1/TRBV3-2	.	TRBJ2-2	CASSEGVPQTPRVELFF	TGTGCCAGCAGCGAAGGGGTTCCTCAAACCCCCAGAGTGGAGCTGTTTTTT